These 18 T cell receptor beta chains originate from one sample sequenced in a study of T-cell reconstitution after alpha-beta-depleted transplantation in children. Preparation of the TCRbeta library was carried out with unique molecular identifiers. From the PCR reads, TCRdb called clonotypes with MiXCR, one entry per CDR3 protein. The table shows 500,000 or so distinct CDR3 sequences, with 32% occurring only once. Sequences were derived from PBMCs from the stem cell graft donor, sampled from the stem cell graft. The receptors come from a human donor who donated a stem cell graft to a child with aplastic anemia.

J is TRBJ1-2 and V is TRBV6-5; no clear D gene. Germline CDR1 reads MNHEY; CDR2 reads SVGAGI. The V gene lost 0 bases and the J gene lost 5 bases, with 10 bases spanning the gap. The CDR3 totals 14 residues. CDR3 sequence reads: CASSYSTLAYGYTF. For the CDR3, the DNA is TGTGCCAGCAGTTACTCGACATTGGCTTATGGCTACACCTTC.

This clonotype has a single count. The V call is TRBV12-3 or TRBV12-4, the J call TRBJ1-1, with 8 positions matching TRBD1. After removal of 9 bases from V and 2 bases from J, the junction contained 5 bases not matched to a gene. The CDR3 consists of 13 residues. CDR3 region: CASEGQENTEAFF. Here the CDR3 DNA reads TGTGCCAGTGAGGGACAGGAAAACACTGAAGCTTTCTTT.

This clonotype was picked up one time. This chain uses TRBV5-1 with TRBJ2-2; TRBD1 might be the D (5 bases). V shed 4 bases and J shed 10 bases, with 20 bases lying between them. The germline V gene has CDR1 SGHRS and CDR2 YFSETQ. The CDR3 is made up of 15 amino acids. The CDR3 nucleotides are TGCGCCAGCAGCCAAACGACAGTAGATGGCGCGGAGCTGTTTTTT. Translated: CASSQTTVDGAELFF.

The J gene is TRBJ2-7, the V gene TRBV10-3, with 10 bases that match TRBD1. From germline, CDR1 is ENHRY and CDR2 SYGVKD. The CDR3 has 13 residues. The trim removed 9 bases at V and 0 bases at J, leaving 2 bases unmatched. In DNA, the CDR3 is TGTGCCATTCGGACAGGGGGCTCCTACGAGCAGTACTTC. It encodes CAIRTGGSYEQYF.

Here the CDR3 reads CASRRGARGGGELFF. The CDR3 region has the DNA TGTGCCAGCAGGCGAGGGGCGCGGGGGGGCGGGGAGCTGTTTTTT. The chain has TRBV6-1 and TRBJ2-2; 9 bases are shared with TRBD2. CDR1 and CDR2 from the germline V gene are MNHNS and SASEGT. CDR3 length equals 15 residues. J lost 7 bases, V lost 6 bases, and 9 bases had no gene match.

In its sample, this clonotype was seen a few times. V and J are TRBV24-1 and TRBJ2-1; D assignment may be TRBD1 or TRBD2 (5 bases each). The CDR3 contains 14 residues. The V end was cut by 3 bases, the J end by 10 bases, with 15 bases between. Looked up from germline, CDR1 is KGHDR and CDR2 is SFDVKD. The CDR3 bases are TGTGCCACCAGTGATCGGGACCGCCGAGGAGAGCAGTTCTTC. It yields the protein CATSDRDRRGEQFF.

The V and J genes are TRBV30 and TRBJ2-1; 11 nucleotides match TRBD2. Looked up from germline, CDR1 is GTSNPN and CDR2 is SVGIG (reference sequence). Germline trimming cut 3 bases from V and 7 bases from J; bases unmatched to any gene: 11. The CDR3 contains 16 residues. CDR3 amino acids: CAWRLPPSGRSNEQFF. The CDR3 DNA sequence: TGTGCCTGGAGACTCCCTCCTAGCGGGAGGTCGAATGAGCAGTTCTTC.

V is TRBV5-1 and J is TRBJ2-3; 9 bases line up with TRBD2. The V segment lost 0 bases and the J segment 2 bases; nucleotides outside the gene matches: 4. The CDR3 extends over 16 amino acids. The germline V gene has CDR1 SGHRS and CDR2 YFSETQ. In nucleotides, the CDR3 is TGCGCCAGCAGCTTGGTGCTAGCGGGACACACAGATACGCAGTATTTT. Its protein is CASSLVLAGHTDTQYF.

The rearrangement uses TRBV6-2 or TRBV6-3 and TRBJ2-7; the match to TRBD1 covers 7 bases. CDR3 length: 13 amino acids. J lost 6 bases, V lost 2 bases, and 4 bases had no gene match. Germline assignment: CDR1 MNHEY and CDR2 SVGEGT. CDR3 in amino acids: CASSYPAGGEQYV. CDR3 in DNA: TGTGCCAGCAGTTACCCCGCAGGGGGCGAGCAGTACGTC.

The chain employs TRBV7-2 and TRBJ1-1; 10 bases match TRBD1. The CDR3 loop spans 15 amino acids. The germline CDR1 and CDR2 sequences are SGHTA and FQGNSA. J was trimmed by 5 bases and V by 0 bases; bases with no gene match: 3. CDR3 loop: CASSLAGTGVTEAFF. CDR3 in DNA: TGTGCCAGCAGCTTAGCCGGGACAGGGGTGACTGAAGCTTTCTTT.

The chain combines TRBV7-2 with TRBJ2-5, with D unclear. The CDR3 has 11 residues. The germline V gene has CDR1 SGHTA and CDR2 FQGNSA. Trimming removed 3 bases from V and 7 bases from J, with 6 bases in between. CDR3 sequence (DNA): TGTGCCAGCAGCTTCGTGGGGACCCAGTACTTC. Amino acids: CASSFVGTQYF.

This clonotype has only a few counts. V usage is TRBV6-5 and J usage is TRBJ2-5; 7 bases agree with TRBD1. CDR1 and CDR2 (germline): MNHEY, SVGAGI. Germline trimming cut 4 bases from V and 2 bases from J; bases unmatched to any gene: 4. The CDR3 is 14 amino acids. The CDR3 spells CASSFLQGQETQYF. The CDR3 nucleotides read TGTGCCAGCAGTTTCCTACAGGGGCAAGAGACCCAGTACTTC.

The CDR3 here is CATSEPTGDLQETQYF. CDR3 bases: TGTGCCACCAGTGAACCCACAGGGGACCTCCAAGAGACCCAGTACTTC. V gene TRBV24-1 combines with J gene TRBJ2-5, with TRBD1 matching 7 bases. V trimming: 4 bases; J trimming: 1 base; junction bases outside the gene matches: 8. This CDR3 is 16 amino acids long. CDR1 KGHDR and CDR2 SFDVKD come from the germline V gene.

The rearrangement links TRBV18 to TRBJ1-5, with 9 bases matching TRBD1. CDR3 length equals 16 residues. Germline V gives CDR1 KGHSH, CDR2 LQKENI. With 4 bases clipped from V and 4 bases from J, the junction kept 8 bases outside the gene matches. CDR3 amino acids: CASSRSGQGENQPQHF. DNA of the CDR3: TGTGCCAGCTCACGATCGGGACAGGGTGAGAATCAGCCCCAGCATTTT.

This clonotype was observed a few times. The CDR3 protein is CATSREELAYNEQFF. The CDR3 coding sequence is TGTGCCACCAGCAGAGAAGAACTAGCCTACAATGAGCAGTTCTTC. The genes are TRBV15 and TRBJ2-1, with a possible D match to TRBD2 (5 bases). This CDR3 has 15 amino acids. In germline, CDR1 is LNHNV, CDR2 YYDKDF (reference sequence). Trimming took off 0 bases at V and 2 bases at J, with 8 bases between the two ends. Full variable domain (remainder filled in from reference TRBV15 and TRBJ2-1): DAMVIQNPRYQVTQFGKPVTLSCSQTLNHNVMYWYQQKSSQAPKLLFHYYDKDFNNEADTPDNFQSRRPNTSFCFLDIRSPGLGDTAMYLCATSREELAYNEQFFGPGTRLTVL.

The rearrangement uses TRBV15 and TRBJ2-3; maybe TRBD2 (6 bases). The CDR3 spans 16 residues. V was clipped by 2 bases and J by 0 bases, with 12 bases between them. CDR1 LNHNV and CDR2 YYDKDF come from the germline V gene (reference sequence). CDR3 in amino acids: CATSRTLSGSTDTQYF. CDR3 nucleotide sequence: TGTGCCACCAGCAGAACGTTAAGCGGGAGCACAGATACGCAGTATTTT.

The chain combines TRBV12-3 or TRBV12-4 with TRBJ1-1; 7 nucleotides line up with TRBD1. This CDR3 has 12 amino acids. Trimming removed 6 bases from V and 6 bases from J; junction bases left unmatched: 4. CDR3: CASSPGQAEAFF. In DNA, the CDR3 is TGTGCCAGCAGCCCCGGACAGGCTGAAGCTTTCTTT.

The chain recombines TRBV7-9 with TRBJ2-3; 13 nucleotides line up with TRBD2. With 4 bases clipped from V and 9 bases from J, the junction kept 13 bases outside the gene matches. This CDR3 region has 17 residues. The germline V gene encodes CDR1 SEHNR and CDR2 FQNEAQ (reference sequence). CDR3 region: CASSYSPGLAGVSTQYF. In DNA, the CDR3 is TGTGCCAGCAGCTATTCTCCCGGACTAGCGGGAGTATCGACGCAGTATTTT. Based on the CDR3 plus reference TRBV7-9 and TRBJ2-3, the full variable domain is DTGVSQNPRHKITKRGQNVTFRCDPISEHNRLYWYRQTLGQGPEFLTYFQNEAQLEKSRLLSDRFSAERPKGSFSTLEIQRTEQGDSAMYLCASSYSPGLAGVSTQYFGPGTRLTVL.